The entry below gives a single T cell receptor beta chain sequence along with its context. The CDR3 is 13 residues long. V was clipped by 6 bases and J by 7 bases; unmatched bases: 7. Germline V gives CDR1 KGHSH, CDR2 LQKENI. The data were obtained in a study of PD-L1 blockade in urothelial cancer. Background on the study: Blood drawn 3 weeks (second dose) and 6 weeks after treatment start was analyzed. Typically, measured as a median, blood samples had over 120,000 T cells.

The time point was: pretreatment peripheral blood. Generated by immunoSEQ multiplex PCR, the TCRdb table keeps only in-frame clones and is missing some. This sample has 95,000 to 100,000 clones, with around 86% found just once. The chain carries TRBV18 and TRBJ1-2, with TRBD1 matching over 8 bases. Here the sequenced sample was PBMCs, taken around atezolizumab (anti-PD-L1) treatment. This TCR came from a man aged 55 to 70 with urothelial cancer. The CDR3 here is CASSSGQGPGYTF. CDR3 nucleotides: TGTGCCAGCTCCTCCGGACAGGGCCCTGGCTACACCTTC.